Listed here are 23 T cell receptor beta chains from one sample, sequenced in a study of blood T cells in healthy people across ages. A J-beta primer mix and a sample-barcoded 5' primer were used in a second PCR of about 7 to 12 cycles. TCRdb ran MiXCR on the 5' RACE reads and lists one entry per CDR3 protein. The table has about a million distinct CDR3 sequences, approximately 50% seen once. The sequenced sample was blood. All receptors derive from an older woman in good health.

The chain couples TRBV28 to TRBJ1-1; 7 bases are a match to TRBD1. Losses at the gene ends were 2 bases for V and 5 bases for J; bases not matched to a gene: 5. Germline assignment: CDR1 MDHEN and CDR2 SYDVKM. The CDR3 spans 14 residues. The CDR3 DNA reads TGTGCCAGCAGTTTACCAGGGGGAAGAACTGAAGCTTTCTTT. As protein: CASSLPGGRTEAFF.

V usage is TRBV5-5 and J usage is TRBJ2-5; TRBD1 matches at 7 bases. Unmatched junction bases numbered 19, after V lost 4 bases and J lost 1 base. The germline gives CDR1 SGHKS, CDR2 YYEKEE (reference sequence). The CDR3 covers 19 residues. In nucleotides, the CDR3 is TGTGCCAGCAGCCCCCGAGGAAGCCGGGACAGTTATTCCCAAGAGACCCAGTACTTC. It translates to CASSPRGSRDSYSQETQYF.

The rearrangement joins TRBV28 to TRBJ2-7; D is perhaps TRBD1 or TRBD2 (5 bases each). V was clipped by 7 bases and J by 3 bases, with 16 bases between them. Germline values: CDR1 MDHEN, CDR2 SYDVKM. The CDR3 runs to 14 residues. In DNA form, the CDR3 reads TGTGCCAGCACCTTTGGGGCCGGGATCTACGAGCAGTACTTC. Protein sequence: CASTFGAGIYEQYF.

The chain couples TRBV7-9 to TRBJ2-6; possibly TRBD1 for D (5 bases). Germline loops: CDR1 SEHNR, CDR2 FQNEAQ (reference sequence). Trimming pared 1 base from V and 3 bases from J, leaving 13 bases between. This CDR3 comprises 17 residues. The CDR3 DNA reads TGTGCCAGCAGCTTAGGACGCAGGGCGTATGGGGCCAACGTCCTGACTTTC. Residues: CASSLGRRAYGANVLTF.

This clonotype has a handful of counts. The chain has TRBV12-3 or TRBV12-4 and TRBJ2-1, with TRBD2 identical over 8 bases. With 3 bases clipped from V and 7 bases from J, the junction kept 14 bases outside the gene matches. This CDR3 region has 17 residues. CDR3 nucleotides: TGTGCCAGCAGTTTGGAGATGGCGATAGCGGGAAAGAATGAGCAGTTCTTC. Translated, it gives CASSLEMAIAGKNEQFF.

The J gene is TRBJ2-1, the V gene TRBV21-1; the table's D call, TRBD1, was not checked against the DNA. TRBV21-1 is a recognized pseudogene. The CDR3 spans 12 residues. Here the CDR3 DNA reads TGTGCCAGCAGCCCCCGTGGGGGACCTGGGTTCTTC. It codes for CASSPRGGPGFF.

Note on this clonotype: Being one base from a much bigger clone, this may be a read error. This chain connects TRBV4-3 to TRBJ2-7, with 8 bases fitting TRBD2. CDR3 length: 15 amino acids. CDR1 and CDR2 (germline): LGHNA, YSLEER. Written as DNA, the CDR3 is TGCGTCAGCAGCCATTTAGCGGGATCTACCTACGAGCAGTACTTC. This sequence encodes CVSSHLAGSTYEQYF.

This chain connects TRBV3-1 to TRBJ1-6, with D possibly being TRBD1 (6 bases). This CDR3 spans 16 amino acids. With 2 bases removed from V and 8 bases from J, the gap between germline ends came to 16 bases. The V gene's germline CDR1 is LGHDT and CDR2 YNNKEL (reference sequence). The CDR3 reads CASSQKPGVRDSPLHF. Written as DNA, the CDR3 is TGTGCCAGCAGCCAAAAACCAGGGGTACGCGATTCACCCCTCCACTTT.

This clonotype was detected a few times. The chain uses TRBV28 and TRBJ2-5; possibly TRBD1 for D (5 bases). V lost 7 bases, J lost 5 bases, and 14 bases lay in between. Germline-derived CDR1 and CDR2 are MDHEN and SYDVKM. The CDR3 sequence is 13 residues long. The CDR3 sequence is CASNAIRGETQYF. In DNA form, the CDR3 reads TGTGCCAGCAATGCAATAAGGGGTGAGACCCAGTACTTC.

This chain joins TRBV15 and TRBJ2-4; 9 bases line up with TRBD2. Germline V gene lookup returns CDR1 LNHNV and CDR2 YYDKDF (reference sequence). Trimming cost V 0 bases and J 13 bases; bases outside gene matches: 16. The CDR3 contains 17 residues. The CDR3 nucleotides are TGTGCCACCAGCAGAGATCTTTCGGCGGGAGGGCCTGTAGCGCAGTACTTC. Translating gives CATSRDLSAGGPVAQYF.

There are a few counts of this clonotype. The chain carries TRBV2 and TRBJ2-5; possibly TRBD1 for D (5 bases). Between the trimmed V and J ends, which lost 5 bases and 5 bases, there was a span of 9 bases. The germline gives CDR1 SNHLY, CDR2 FYNNEI. The CDR3 totals 12 residues. The CDR3 region is CASSTGFETQYF. The CDR3 DNA is TGTGCCAGCAGTACAGGCTTCGAGACCCAGTACTTC.

Only a few counts were recorded for this clonotype. V and J are TRBV3-1 and TRBJ2-7; 13 positions match TRBD2. CDR3 length: 16 residues. V was clipped by 3 bases and J by 3 bases; unmatched bases: 5. Germline V gives CDR1 LGHDT, CDR2 YNNKEL (reference sequence). DNA of the CDR3: TGTGCCAGCAGCCAGGAAGGACTAGCGGGAGTCTACGAGCAGTACTTC. It translates to CASSQEGLAGVYEQYF.

The chain is built from TRBV18 and TRBJ1-1; 7 nucleotides line up with TRBD1. V lost 3 bases and J lost 0; bases outside the gene matches: 4. The CDR3 loop spans 15 amino acids. The germline V gene has CDR1 KGHSH and CDR2 LQKENI. The CDR3 DNA reads as TGTGCCAGCTCACCCACACAGGGGCTGAACACTGAAGCTTTCTTT. This encodes CASSPTQGLNTEAFF.

Only a few counts were recorded for this clonotype. The chain has TRBV7-2 and TRBJ1-1; D remains ambiguous. CDR1 is SGHTA, CDR2 FQGNSA, per germline. Trimming took 5 bases from V and 9 from J, leaving 16 bases between them. CDR3 length: 13 amino acids. Here the CDR3 reads CASSPNTAEKAFF. The CDR3 region has the DNA TGTGCCAGCAGCCCTAACACGGCGGAGAAAGCTTTCTTT.

This chain connects TRBV5-1 to TRBJ1-1; D remains ambiguous. Germline V gene sequence: CDR1 SGHRS, CDR2 YFSETQ. This CDR3 region has 14 residues. V was shortened by 0 bases and J by 1 base, with 7 bases between the two germline ends. The CDR3 DNA follows: TGCGCCAGCAGCTTGGGAGCCGCGAACACTGAAGCTTTCTTT. Translating gives CASSLGAANTEAFF.

The chain couples TRBV6-1 to TRBJ2-3; D perhaps matches TRBD1 (5 bases). Trimming took 8 bases from V and 3 from J, leaving 12 bases between them. The germline V gene encodes CDR1 MNHNS and CDR2 SASEGT. The CDR3 consists of 13 residues. CDR3 loop: CASGFRVTDTQYF. CDR3 in DNA: TGTGCCAGCGGGTTCAGGGTGACAGATACGCAGTATTTT.

This clonotype showed up many times. The chain joins TRBV7-3 to TRBJ2-1, with TRBD2 matching over 10 bases. The CDR3 consists of 15 residues. The germline CDR1 and CDR2 sequences are SGHTA and FQGTGA. The V segment lost 7 bases and the J segment 4 bases; nucleotides outside the gene matches: 7. Written as DNA, the CDR3 is TGTGCCAGCATCCCGGGACTAGCGATATACAATGAGCAGTTCTTC. Its protein product is CASIPGLAIYNEQFF.

This clonotype was recorded a few times. The chain is built from TRBV5-1 and TRBJ2-3; the match to TRBD1 covers 8 bases. The CDR3 extends over 15 amino acids. The V gene end was trimmed by 4 bases and the J gene end by 1 base; junction bases not matched to a gene: 5. Looked up from germline, CDR1 is SGHRS and CDR2 is YFSETQ. This CDR3 is CASSGGTGGTDTQYF. CDR3 nucleotides: TGCGCCAGCAGCGGAGGGACAGGCGGCACAGATACGCAGTATTTT.

The chain combines TRBV9 with TRBJ2-4; D remains unclear. The DNA end is more similar to TRBJ2-7, so the J call may be wrong. CDR3 length: 14 amino acids. Germline V CDR1 and CDR2: SGDLS, YYNGEE. The CDR3 loop reads CASSVDVTGYEQYF. The DNA for the CDR3 is TGTGCCAGCAGCGTCGACGTCACCGGTTACGAGCAGTACTTC.

The chain employs TRBV7-2 and TRBJ2-1; possibly TRBD2 for D (6 bases). The CDR3 covers 20 residues. With 3 bases removed from V and 5 bases from J, the gap between germline ends came to 29 bases. Germline V gives CDR1 SGHTA, CDR2 FQGNSA. The CDR3 DNA sequence: TGTGCCAGCAGCTTTCACTCCCGGGGGAGCGGCCGAATGTGGAACAATGAGCAGTTCTTC. Translated: CASSFHSRGSGRMWNNEQFF.

This clonotype occurred a few times. The V call is TRBV27, the J call TRBJ2-1; unclear D gene. The germline V gene encodes CDR1 MNHEY and CDR2 SMNVEV (reference sequence). V was pared by 3 bases and J by 5 bases, with 14 bases between. The CDR3 consists of 15 residues. CDR3 coding DNA: TGTGCCAGCAGTTTGGTCGGGCTGGCCAACAATGAGCAGTTCTTC. Its translation: CASSLVGLANNEQFF.

The chain carries TRBV6-2 or TRBV6-3 and TRBJ2-1; a possible D gene is TRBD1 (5 bases). Trimming removed 6 bases at V and 6 bases at J, with 18 bases between. In germline, CDR1 is MNHEY, CDR2 SVGEGT. The CDR3 totals 15 residues. The CDR3 is CASSIGTGVPNEQFF. As DNA, the CDR3 is TGTGCCAGCAGCATAGGAACAGGAGTGCCCAATGAGCAGTTCTTC.

Remarks on this clonotype: The junction departs from germline at one end; a sequencing error may be responsible. The J gene is TRBJ2-1, the V gene TRBV4-2; D is uncertain. Judging by the DNA end, TRBJ2-7 fits better; the J call may be wrong. The CDR3 is 17 residues long. Per the germline V gene, CDR1 is LGHNA and CDR2 is YNFKEQ. Written as DNA, the CDR3 is TGTGTCAGCAGCCAAGATCTGGGCTCCAGCTCCTACAATGAGCAGTACTTC. Its protein product is CVSSQDLGSSSYNEQYF.